This T cell receptor (beta chain) was sequenced during a study of high-grade serous ovarian cancer treatment subgroups. Tumor tissue was taken before any definitive surgery or chemotherapy was given. This clone was counted a few times. The assay was immunoSEQ multiplex PCR, and TCRdb's table has in-frame clones only and misses some. The sample has over 15,000 clones; roughly 70% are singletons. The TCR originated in a human donor with high-grade serous ovarian cancer. The specimen was tumor tissue.

The CDR3 DNA reads as TGTGCCAGTAGTATAGCTCTTACCAGCAATCAGCCCCAGCATTTT. It is translated as CASSIALTSNQPQHF. The chain is built from TRBV19 and TRBJ1-5; D ambiguous. Germline V gene lookup returns CDR1 LNHDA and CDR2 SQIVND (reference sequence). V lost 1 base and J lost 1, with 8 bases in between. This CDR3 spans 15 amino acids.